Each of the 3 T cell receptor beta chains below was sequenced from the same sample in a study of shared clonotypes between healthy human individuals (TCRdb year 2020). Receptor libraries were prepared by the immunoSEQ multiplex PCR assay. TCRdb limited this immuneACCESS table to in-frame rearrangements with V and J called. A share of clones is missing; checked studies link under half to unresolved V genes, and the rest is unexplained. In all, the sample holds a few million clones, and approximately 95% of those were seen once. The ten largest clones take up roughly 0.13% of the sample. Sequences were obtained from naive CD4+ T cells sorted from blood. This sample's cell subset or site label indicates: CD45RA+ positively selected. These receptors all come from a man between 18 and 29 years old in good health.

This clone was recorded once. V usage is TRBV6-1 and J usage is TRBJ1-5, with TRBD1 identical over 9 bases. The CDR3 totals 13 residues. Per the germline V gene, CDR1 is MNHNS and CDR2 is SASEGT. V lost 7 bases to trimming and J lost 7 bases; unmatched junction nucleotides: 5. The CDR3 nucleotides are TGTGCCAGCAAAACGGGACAGGGACAGCCCCAGCATTTT. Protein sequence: CASKTGQGQPQHF.

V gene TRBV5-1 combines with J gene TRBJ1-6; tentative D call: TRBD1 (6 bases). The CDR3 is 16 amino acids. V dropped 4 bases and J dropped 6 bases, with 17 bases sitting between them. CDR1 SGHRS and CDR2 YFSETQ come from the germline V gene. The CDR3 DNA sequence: TGCGCCAGCAGCCCCGCGGGGAAGGGGGGTAATTCACCCCTCCACTTT. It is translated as CASSPAGKGGNSPLHF.

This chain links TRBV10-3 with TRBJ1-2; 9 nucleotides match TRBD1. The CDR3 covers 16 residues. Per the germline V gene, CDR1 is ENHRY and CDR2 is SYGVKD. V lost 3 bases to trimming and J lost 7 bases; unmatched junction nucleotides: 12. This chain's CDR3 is CAISDSSGTGWGGYTF. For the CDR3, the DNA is TGTGCCATCAGTGACTCTTCCGGGACAGGGTGGGGTGGCTACACCTTC.